This T cell receptor beta chain was retrieved from a study of OX40 agonist ivuxolimab in advanced cancers. The repertoire was sequenced with immunoSEQ multiplex PCR; TCRdb's copy has only in-frame clones and lacks some. The table shows roughly 100,000 clones, with 85% to 90% occurring only once. Study-level results: With doses of 0.1-3.0 mg/kg, partial responders showed among the lowest clonal expansion. At doses 0.1 to 3.0 mg/kg, CD4+ and CD8+ clones expanded.

For this clone: Its antigen remains unidentified.

There are 11 residues in the CDR3. With 8 bases removed from V and 10 bases from J, the gap between germline ends came to 14 bases. The V gene's germline CDR1 is SGHTA and CDR2 FQGTGA. The receptor was isolated from an adult with an advanced solid tumor such as melanoma, head and neck, liver or kidney cancer. Material: CD4+ or CD8+ T cells sorted from blood, obtained in a trial of the OX40 agonist ivuxolimab. V and J are TRBV7-3 and TRBJ1-2; D is possibly TRBD1 (6 bases). The CDR3 DNA reads TGTGCCAGCCTAGGGGGATATTTCTACACCTTC. Its translation: CASLGGYFYTF.